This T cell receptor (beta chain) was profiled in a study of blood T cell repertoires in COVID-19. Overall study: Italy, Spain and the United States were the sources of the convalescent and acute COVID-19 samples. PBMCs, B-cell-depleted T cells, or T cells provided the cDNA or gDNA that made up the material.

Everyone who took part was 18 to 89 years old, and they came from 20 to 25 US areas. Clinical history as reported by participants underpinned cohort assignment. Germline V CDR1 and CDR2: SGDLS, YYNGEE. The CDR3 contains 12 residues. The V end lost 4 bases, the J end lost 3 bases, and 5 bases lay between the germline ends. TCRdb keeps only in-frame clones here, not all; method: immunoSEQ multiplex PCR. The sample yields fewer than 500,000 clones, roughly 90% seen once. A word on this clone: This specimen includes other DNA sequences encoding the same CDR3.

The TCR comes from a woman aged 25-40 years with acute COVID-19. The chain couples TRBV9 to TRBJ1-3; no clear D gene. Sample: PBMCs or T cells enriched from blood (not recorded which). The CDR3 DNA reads TGTGCCAGCAGCCCCCGTGGAAACACCATATATTTT. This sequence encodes CASSPRGNTIYF.